This is a list of T cell receptor beta chains from one sample in a study of T cell repertoires in cytomegalovirus infection. TCRdb processed the reads anew with MiXCR; each CDR3 protein has one entry. The sample records roughly 300,000 distinct CDR3 sequences, roughly 25% being singletons. The specimen was PBMCs. These receptors were obtained from a human donor in good health (CMV status not recorded). Some clones in this sample may be carry-over from other donors' samples. The CDR3 runs from the conserved cysteine through the conserved F or W. Each record gives: V gene, D gene, clone size, J gene, CDR3 DNA, CDR3 protein. The D gene is left open where the match is weak. Size tells how often a clone was seen (once, few, many) or the class of an expanded clone, and some rows leave it out.

>TRBV5-1|TRBD1|-|TRBJ1-3
TGCGCCAGCAGCACCGGACAGGGGGTAGCTGGAAACACCATATATTTT
CASSTGQGVAGNTIYF
>TRBV11-2|-|-|TRBJ1-6
TGTGCCAGCAGCTTCGACCGGAGCTCCTATAATTCACCCCTCCACTTT
CASSFDRSSYNSPLHF
>TRBV7-2|TRBD2|few|TRBJ2-7
TGTGCCAGCAGCGCATCCACTAGCGGAGGTGCCTACGAGCAGTACTTC
CASSASTSGGAYEQYF
>TRBV6-2/TRBV6-3|-|few|TRBJ2-7
TGTGCCAGCAGTTACGGGTTCGGGGAGCAGTACTTC
CASSYGFGEQYF
>TRBV29-1|-|-|TRBJ1-1
TGCAGCGTAGAACCGGGCCCGAACACTGAAGCTTTCTTT
CSVEPGPNTEAFF
>TRBV6-1|-|many|TRBJ1-2
TGTGCCAGCAGTCCTCAACAGGGCGCCTATGGCTACACCTTC
CASSPQQGAYGYTF
>TRBV15|-|-|TRBJ1-3
TGTGCCACCAAACAGGGCGGTTCTGGAAACACCATATATTTT
CATKQGGSGNTIYF
>TRBV7-2|TRBD1|-|TRBJ2-5
TGTGCCAGCAGCTTAGATTCCACAGGGGTCCAGTACTTC
CASSLDSTGVQYF
>TRBV5-4|-|-|TRBJ2-2
TGTGCCAGCTCCTGGGGTACGACGGGGAACACCGGGGAGCTGTTTTTT
CASSWGTTGNTGELFF
>TRBV11-2|-|-|TRBJ2-5
TGTGCCAGCAGCTTGCGGAGTGGAGGGGTTTCCCAAGAGACCCAGTACTTC
CASSLRSGGVSQETQYF
>TRBV28|-|many|TRBJ2-1
TGTGCCACACAGGGATCTAGATCCTACAATGAGCAGTTCTTC
CATQGSRSYNEQFF
>TRBV27|-|-|TRBJ1-4
TGTGCCAGCTCAATGGGGGGTTCTAATGAAAAACTGTTTTTT
CASSMGGSNEKLFF
>TRBV15|-|-|TRBJ1-5
TGTGCCACCAGCAGAGATGAGCAGTCCCAGCATTTT
CATSRDEQSQHF
>TRBV28|-|few|TRBJ1-5
TGTGCCAGCAGTTTGGCGAGAGGTAGCAATCAGCCCCAGCATTTT
CASSLARGSNQPQHF
>TRBV7-2|-|few|TRBJ2-7
TGTGCCAGCAGACACGAACGCATCTCTGCCTACGAGCAGTACTTC
CASRHERISAYEQYF
>TRBV12-3/TRBV12-4|-|many|TRBJ1-1
TGTGCCAGCAGTCTTCACAGGGCGGTGAACACTGAAGCTTTCTTT
CASSLHRAVNTEAFF
>TRBV3-1|-|many|TRBJ2-1
TGTGCCAGCAGCCTTCGCGGGCATGAGCAGTTCTTC
CASSLRGHEQFF